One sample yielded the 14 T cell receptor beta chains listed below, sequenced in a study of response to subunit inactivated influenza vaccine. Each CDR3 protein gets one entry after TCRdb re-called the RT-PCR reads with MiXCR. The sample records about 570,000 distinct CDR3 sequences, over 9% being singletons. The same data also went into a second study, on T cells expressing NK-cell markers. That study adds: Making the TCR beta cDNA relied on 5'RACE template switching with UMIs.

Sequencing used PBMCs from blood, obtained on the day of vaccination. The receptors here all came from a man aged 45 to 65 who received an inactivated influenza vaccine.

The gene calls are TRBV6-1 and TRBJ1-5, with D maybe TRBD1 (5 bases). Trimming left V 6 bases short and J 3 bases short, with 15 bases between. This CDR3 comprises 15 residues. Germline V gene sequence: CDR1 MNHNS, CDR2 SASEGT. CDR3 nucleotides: TGTGCCAGCAGCATGGGGCCCAATCTCAATCAGCCCCAGCATTTT. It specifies CASSMGPNLNQPQHF.

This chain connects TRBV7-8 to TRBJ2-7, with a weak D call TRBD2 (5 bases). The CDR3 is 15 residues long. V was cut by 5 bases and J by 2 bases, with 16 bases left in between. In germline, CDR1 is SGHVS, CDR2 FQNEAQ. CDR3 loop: CASSAERTRTYEQYF. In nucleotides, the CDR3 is TGTGCCAGCAGCGCCGAACGGACTCGCACCTACGAGCAGTACTTC.

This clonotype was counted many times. The CDR3 nucleotides are TGTGCCAGCAGCTTAGAAGGGGTAGGCACTGAAGCTTTCTTT. Its protein product is CASSLEGVGTEAFF. The V and J genes are TRBV11-2 and TRBJ1-1; TRBD1 is a possible D gene (5 bases). V lost 0 bases, J lost 4 bases, and 9 bases lay in between. The germline gives CDR1 SGHAT, CDR2 FQNNGV. The CDR3 length is 14 residues.

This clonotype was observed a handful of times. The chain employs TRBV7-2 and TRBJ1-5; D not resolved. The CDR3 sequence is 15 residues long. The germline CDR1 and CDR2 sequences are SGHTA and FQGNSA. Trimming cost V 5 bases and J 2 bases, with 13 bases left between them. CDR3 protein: CASSTVSGGNQPQHF. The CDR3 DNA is TGTGCCAGCAGCACCGTCTCCGGGGGCAATCAGCCCCAGCATTTT.

The CDR3 DNA sequence: TGTGCCAGCAGCCAAGAGAACCTCGGACGAGCTTTCTTT. Protein: CASSQENLGRAFF. The J gene is TRBJ1-1, the V gene TRBV3-1; D not certain. The CDR3 extends over 13 amino acids. Germline CDR1 is LGHDT and CDR2 is YNNKEL (reference sequence). V lost 0 bases, J lost 10 bases, and 12 bases lay in between. The full variable domain, completed using reference TRBV3-1 and TRBJ1-1, is DTAVSQTPKYLVTQMGNDKSIKCEQNLGHDTMYWYKQDSKKFLKIMFSYNNKELIINETVPNRFSPKSPDKAHLNLHINSLELGDSAVYFCASSQENLGRAFFGQGTRLTVV.

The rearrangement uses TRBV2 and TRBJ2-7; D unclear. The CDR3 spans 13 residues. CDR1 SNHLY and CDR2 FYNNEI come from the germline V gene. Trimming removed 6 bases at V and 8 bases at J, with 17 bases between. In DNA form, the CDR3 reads TGTGCCAGCAGCTACACTGAAGAAACCCAGCAGTACTTC. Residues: CASSYTEETQQYF.

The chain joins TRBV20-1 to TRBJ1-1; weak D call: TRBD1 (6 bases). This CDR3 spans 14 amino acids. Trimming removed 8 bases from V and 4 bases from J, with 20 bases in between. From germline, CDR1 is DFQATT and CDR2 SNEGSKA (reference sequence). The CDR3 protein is CSSRGRTPGTEAFF. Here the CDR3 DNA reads TGCAGTTCAAGGGGGAGGACCCCGGGCACTGAAGCTTTCTTT.

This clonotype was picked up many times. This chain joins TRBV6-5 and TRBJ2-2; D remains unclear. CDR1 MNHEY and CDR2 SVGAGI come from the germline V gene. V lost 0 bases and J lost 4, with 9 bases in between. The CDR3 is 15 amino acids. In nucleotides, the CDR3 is TGTGCCAGCAGTTACTCGATCGGCGGCACCGGGGAGCTGTTTTTT. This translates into CASSYSIGGTGELFF.

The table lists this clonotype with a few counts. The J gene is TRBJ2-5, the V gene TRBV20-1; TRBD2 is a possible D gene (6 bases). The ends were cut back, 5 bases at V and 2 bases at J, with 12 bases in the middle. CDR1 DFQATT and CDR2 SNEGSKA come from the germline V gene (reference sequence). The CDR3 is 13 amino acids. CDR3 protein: CSAARLGQETQYF. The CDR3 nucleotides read TGCAGTGCTGCCCGACTAGGTCAAGAGACCCAGTACTTC.

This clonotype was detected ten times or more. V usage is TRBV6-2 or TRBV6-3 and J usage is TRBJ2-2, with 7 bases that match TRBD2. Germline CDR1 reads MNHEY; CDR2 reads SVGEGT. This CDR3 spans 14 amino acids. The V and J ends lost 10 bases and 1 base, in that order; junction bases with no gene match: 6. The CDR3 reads CATQRGLNTGELFF. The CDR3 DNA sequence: TGTGCCACCCAGCGGGGCCTGAACACCGGGGAGCTGTTTTTT.

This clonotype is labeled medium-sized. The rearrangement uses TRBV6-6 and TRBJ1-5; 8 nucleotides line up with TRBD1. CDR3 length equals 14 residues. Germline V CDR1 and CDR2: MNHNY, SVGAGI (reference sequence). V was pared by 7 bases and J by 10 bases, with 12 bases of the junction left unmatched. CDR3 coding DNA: TGTGCCAGCATAAACCGACAGGGGTGGAATCCCCAGCATTTT. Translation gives CASINRQGWNPQHF.

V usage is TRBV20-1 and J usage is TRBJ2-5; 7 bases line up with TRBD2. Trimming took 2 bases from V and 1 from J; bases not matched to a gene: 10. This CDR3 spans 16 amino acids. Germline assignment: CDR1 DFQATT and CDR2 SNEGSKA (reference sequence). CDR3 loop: CSARPGAGAIQETQYF. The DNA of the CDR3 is TGCAGTGCTAGACCCGGGGCGGGAGCGATCCAAGAGACCCAGTACTTC.

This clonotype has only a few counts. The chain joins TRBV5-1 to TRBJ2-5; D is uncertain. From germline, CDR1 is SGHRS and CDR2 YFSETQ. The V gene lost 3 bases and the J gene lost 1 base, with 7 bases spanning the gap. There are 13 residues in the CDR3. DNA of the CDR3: TGCGCCAGCAGCTCACAGATCCAAGAGACCCAGTACTTC. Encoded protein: CASSSQIQETQYF. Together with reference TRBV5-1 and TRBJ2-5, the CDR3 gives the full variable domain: KAGVTQTPRYLIKTRGQQVTLSCSPISGHRSVSWYQQTPGQGLQFLFEYFSETQRNKGNFPGRFSGRQFSNSRSEMNVSTLELGDSALYLCASSSQIQETQYFGPGTRLLVL.

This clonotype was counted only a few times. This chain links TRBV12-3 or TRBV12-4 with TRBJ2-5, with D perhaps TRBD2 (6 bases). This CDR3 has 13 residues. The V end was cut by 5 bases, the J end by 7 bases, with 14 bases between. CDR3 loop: CASSISGLGTQYF. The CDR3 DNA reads TGTGCCAGCAGTATCTCGGGACTCGGGACCCAGTACTTC.